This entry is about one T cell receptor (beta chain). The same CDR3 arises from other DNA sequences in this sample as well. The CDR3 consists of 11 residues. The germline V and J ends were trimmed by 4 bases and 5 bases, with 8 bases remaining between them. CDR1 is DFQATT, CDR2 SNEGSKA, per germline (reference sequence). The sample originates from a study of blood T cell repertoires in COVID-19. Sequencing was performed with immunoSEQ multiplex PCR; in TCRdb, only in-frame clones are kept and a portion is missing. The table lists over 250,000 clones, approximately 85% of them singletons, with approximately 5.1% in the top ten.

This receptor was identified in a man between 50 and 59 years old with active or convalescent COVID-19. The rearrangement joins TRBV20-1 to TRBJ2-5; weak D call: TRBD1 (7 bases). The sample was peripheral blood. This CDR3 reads CSATGGETQYF. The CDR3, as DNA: TGCAGTGCTACAGGGGGGGAGACCCAGTACTTC.